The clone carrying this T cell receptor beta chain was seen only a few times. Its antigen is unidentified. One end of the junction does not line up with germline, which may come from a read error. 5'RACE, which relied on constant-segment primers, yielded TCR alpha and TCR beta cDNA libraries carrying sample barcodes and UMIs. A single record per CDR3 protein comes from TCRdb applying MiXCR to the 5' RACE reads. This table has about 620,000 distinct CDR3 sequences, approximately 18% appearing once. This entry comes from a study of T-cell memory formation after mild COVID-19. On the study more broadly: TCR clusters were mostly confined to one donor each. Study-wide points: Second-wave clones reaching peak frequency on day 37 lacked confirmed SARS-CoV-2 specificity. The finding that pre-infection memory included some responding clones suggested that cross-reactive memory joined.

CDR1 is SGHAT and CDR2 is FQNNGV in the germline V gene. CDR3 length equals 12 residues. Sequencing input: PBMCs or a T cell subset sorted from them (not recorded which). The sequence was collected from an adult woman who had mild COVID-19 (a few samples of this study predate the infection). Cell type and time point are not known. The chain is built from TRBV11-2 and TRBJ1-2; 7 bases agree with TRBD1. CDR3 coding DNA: TGTGCAAGCAAGGTACAGGGGTATGGCTACACCTTC. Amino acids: CASKVQGYGYTF.